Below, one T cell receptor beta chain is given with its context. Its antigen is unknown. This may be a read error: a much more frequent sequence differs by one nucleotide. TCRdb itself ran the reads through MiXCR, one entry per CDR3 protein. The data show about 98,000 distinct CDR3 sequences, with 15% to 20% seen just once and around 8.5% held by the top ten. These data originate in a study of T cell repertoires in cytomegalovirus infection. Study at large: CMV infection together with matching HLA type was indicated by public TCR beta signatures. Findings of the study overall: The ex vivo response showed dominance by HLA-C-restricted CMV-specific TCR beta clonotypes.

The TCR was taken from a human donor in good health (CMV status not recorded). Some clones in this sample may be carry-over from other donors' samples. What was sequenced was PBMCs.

This CDR3 reads CASRLGRVSTEAFF. The CDR3 region has the DNA TGTGCCAGCCGTTTAGGTAGAGTCTCCACTGAAGCTTTCTTT. The V gene is TRBV12-3 or TRBV12-4, the J gene TRBJ1-1; D gene uncertain. The CDR3 has 14 residues.